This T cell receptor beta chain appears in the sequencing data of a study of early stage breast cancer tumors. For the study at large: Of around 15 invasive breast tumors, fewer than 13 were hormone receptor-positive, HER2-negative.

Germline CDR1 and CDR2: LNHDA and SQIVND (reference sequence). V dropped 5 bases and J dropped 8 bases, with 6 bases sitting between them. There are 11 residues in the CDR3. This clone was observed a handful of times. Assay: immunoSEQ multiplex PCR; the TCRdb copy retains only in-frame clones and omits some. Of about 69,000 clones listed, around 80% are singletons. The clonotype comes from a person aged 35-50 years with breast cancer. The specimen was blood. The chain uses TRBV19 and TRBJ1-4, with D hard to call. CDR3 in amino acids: CASSAREKLFF. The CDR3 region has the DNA TGTGCCAGTAGTGCGAGGGAAAAACTGTTTTTT.